The clone carrying this TCR beta chain was detected once. These data are taken from a study of response to subunit inactivated influenza vaccine. The length of the CDR3 is 11 residues. Germline-derived CDR1 and CDR2 are DFQATT and SNEGSKA (reference sequence). Trimming took off 7 bases at V and 5 bases at J, with 9 bases between the two ends. TCRdb independently ran MiXCR on the RT-PCR reads; one entry per CDR3 protein. The sample includes approximately 680,000 distinct CDR3 sequences, around 14% of them seen just once. The V gene is TRBV20-1, the J gene TRBJ2-1; D uncertain. The TCR sequence derives from a man aged 45-60 years who received an inactivated influenza vaccine. Sequencing was performed on PBMCs from blood, taken approximately 12 days after vaccination. CDR3 protein: CSEGRDNEQFF. The CDR3 DNA reads TGCAGTGAAGGCAGAGACAATGAGCAGTTCTTC.